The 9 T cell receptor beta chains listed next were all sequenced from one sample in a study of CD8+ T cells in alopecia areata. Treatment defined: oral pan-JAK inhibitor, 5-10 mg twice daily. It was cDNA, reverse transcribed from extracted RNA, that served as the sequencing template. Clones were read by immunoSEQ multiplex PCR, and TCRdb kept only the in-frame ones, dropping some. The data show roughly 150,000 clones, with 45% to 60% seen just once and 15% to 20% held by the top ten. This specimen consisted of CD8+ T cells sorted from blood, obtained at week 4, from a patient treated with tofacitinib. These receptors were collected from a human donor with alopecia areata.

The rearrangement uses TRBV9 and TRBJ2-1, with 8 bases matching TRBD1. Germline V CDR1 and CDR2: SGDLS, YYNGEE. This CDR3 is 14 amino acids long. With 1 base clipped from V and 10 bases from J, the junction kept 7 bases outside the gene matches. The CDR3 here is CASSVTDREYEQFF. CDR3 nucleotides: TGTGCCAGCAGCGTAACGGACAGGGAGTACGAGCAGTTCTTC.

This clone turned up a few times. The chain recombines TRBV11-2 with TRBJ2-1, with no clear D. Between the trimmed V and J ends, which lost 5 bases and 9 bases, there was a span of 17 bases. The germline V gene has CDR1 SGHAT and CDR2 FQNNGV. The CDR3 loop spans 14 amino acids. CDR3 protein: CASSLTPRPGEQFF. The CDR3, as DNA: TGTGCCAGCAGCCTCACCCCCCGGCCAGGTGAGCAGTTCTTC.

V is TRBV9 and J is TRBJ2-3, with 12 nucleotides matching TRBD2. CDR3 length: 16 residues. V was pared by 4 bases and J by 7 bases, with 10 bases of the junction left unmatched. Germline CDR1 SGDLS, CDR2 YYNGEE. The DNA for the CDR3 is TGTGCCAGCAGCCCCTGGACTAGCGGGGACTCGTATACGCAGTATTTT. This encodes CASSPWTSGDSYTQYF. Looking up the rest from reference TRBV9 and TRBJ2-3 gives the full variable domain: DSGVTQTPKHLITATGQRVTLRCSPRSGDLSVYWYQQSLDQGLQFLIQYYNGEERAKGNILERFSAQQFPDLHSELNLSSLELGDSALYFCASSPWTSGDSYTQYFGPGTRLTVL.

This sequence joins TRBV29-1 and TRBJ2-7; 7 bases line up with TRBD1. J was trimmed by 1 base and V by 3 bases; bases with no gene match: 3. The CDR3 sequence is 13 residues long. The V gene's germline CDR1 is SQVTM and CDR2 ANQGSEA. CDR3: CSVETGHSYEQYF. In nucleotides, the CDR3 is TGCAGCGTTGAGACAGGGCATTCCTACGAGCAGTACTTC.

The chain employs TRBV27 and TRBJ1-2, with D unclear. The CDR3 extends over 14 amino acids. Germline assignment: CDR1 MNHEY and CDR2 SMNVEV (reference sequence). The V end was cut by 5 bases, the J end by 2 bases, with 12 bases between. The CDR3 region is CASSLHSGNYGYTF. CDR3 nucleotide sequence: TGTGCCAGCAGTCTCCACTCAGGAAACTATGGCTACACCTTC.

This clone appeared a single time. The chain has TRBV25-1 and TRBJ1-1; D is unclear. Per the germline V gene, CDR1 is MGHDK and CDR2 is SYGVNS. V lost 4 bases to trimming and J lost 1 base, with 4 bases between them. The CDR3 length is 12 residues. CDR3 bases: TGTGCCAGCAGTGCACCGAACACTGAAGCTTTCTTT. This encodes CASSAPNTEAFF.

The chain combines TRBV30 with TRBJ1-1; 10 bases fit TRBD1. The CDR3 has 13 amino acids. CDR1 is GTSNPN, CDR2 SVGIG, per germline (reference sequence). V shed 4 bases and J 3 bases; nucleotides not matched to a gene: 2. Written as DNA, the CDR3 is TGTGCCTGGACGACAGGGGGCTACACTGAAGCTTTCTTT. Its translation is CAWTTGGYTEAFF.

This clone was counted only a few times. DNA of the CDR3: TGTGCCAGCAGCCCCATGCGGATCTCTGGGGCCAACGTCCTGACTTTC. It yields the protein CASSPMRISGANVLTF. The chain uses TRBV14 and TRBJ2-6; the D is unclear. The germline V gene encodes CDR1 SGHDN and CDR2 FVKESK. CDR3 length: 16 amino acids. V lost 4 bases, J lost 0 bases, and 10 bases lay in between.

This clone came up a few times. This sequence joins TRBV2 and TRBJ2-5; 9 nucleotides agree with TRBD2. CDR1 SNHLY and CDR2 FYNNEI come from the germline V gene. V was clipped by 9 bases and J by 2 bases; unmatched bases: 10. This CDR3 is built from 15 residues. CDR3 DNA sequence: TGTGCCAGAGCGGGGGTTCTAGCGGGACAAGAGACCCAGTACTTC. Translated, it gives CARAGVLAGQETQYF.